A selection of T cell receptor beta chains follows, all from one sample in a study of CD8+ T cells in alopecia areata. The assay was immunoSEQ multiplex PCR, and TCRdb's table has in-frame clones only and misses some. The sample holds around 200,000 clones, 50% to 70% seen once. Sequenced here: CD4+ T cells sorted from blood, sampled at week 0. These receptors came from a human donor with alopecia areata. CDR3s include the opening cysteine and the closing phenylalanine or tryptophan. A D gene is named only where the DNA matches it firmly. Some rows mark clone size as missing; the rest say once, few, many or name a class of expanded clone.

>TRBJ1-1|.|16|TRBV5-1|.
CASSHGLLPENTEAFF
TGCGCCAGCAGCCACGGACTCTTGCCGGAGAACACTGAAGCTTTCTTT
>TRBJ1-6|.|15|TRBV30|.
CAWRAGRGLYSPLHF
TGTGCCTGGAGGGCGGGCAGGGGATTGTATTCACCCCTCCACTTT
>TRBJ2-1|few|13|TRBV4-1|.
CASSQVYGVEQFF
TGCGCCAGCAGCCAAGTTTACGGGGTTGAGCAGTTCTTC
>TRBJ2-1|.|15|TRBV28|TRBD2
CASSPSGGTYNEQFF
TGTGCCAGCAGTCCTAGCGGGGGGACCTACAATGAGCAGTTCTTC
>TRBJ2-5|.|12|TRBV30|.
CAWSVLGFSQYF
TGTGCCTGGAGTGTACTTGGGTTTTCACAGTACTTC
>TRBJ1-1|.|12|TRBV6-1|.
CASSSSTGGAFF
TGTGCCAGCAGTTCGTCGACAGGCGGAGCTTTCTTT
>TRBJ1-2|.|14|TRBV7-3|.
CASSPQGLGYGYTF
TGTGCCAGCAGCCCTCAGGGTTTAGGGTATGGCTACACCTTC
>TRBJ2-3|.|12|TRBV11-2|.
CASSLDVGTQYF
TGTGCCAGCAGCTTAGATGTAGGTACGCAGTATTTT
>TRBJ1-2|.|14|TRBV5-6|.
CASSLGQENYGYTF
TGTGCCAGCAGCCTGGGTCAGGAGAACTATGGCTACACCTTC
>TRBJ1-6|.|13|TRBV9|.
CASSVAENSPLHF
TGTGCCAGCAGCGTAGCAGAGAATTCACCCCTCCACTTT
>TRBJ1-1|.|16|TRBV30|.
CAWSVHGWGKNTEAFF
TGTGCCTGGAGTGTACACGGATGGGGTAAGAACACTGAAGCTTTCTTT
>TRBJ2-1|few|13|TRBV25-1|TRBD1
CAINQGAHNEQFF
TGTGCCATAAACCAGGGGGCCCACAATGAGCAGTTCTTC
>TRBJ1-2|.|14|TRBV7-9|TRBD1
CASSPGDRAYGYTF
TGTGCCAGCAGCCCCGGGGACAGAGCCTATGGCTACACCTTC
>TRBJ2-5|.|13|TRBV25-1|TRBD1
CASSLDRGETQYF
TGTGCCAGCAGTTTGGACAGGGGGGAGACCCAGTACTTC
>TRBJ1-2|few|13|TRBV19|.
CASSMPGNYGYTF
TGTGCCAGTAGTATGCCGGGGAACTATGGCTACACCTTC
>TRBJ2-2|.|11|TRBV6-5|.
CASRNTGELFF
TGTGCCAGCAGAAACACCGGGGAGCTGTTTTTT